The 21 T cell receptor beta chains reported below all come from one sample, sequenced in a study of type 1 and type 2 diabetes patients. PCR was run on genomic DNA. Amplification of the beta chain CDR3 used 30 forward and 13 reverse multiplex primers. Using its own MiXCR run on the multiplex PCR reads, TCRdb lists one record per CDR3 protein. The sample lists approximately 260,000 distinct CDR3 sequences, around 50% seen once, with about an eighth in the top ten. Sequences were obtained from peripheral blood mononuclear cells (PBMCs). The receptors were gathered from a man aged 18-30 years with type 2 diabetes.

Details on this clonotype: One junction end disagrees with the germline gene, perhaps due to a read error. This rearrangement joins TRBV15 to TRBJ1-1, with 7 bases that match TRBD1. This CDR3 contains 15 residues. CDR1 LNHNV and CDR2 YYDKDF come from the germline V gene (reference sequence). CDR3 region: CTTSREGGGYTEAFF. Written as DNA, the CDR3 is TGTACCACCAGCAGAGAGGGAGGGGGCTACACTGAAGCTTTCTTT.

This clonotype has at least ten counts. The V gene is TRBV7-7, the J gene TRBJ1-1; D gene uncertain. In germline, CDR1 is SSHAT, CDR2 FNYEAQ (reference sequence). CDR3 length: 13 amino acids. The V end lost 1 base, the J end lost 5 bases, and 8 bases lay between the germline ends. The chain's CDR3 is CASSLGTGTEAFF. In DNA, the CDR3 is TGTGCCAGCAGCTTAGGCACGGGAACTGAAGCTTTCTTT.

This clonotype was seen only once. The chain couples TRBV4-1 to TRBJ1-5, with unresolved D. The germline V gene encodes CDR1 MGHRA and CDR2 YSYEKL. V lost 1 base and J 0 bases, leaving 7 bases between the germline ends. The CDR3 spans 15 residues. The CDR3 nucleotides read TGCGCCAGCAGCCAAGTTATCTATAGCAATCAGCCCCAGCATTTT. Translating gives CASSQVIYSNQPQHF.

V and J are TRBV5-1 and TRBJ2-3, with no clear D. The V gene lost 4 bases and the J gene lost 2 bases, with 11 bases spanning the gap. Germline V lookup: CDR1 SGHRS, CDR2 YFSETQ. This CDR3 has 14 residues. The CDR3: CASSEWASTDTQYF. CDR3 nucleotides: TGCGCCAGCAGCGAATGGGCCTCCACAGATACGCAGTATTTT.

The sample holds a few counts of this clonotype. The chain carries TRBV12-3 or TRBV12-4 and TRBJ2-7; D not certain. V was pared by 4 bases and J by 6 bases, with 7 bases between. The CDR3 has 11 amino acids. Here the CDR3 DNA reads TGTGCCAGCAGTTACACAGTCGAGCAGTACTTC. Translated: CASSYTVEQYF.

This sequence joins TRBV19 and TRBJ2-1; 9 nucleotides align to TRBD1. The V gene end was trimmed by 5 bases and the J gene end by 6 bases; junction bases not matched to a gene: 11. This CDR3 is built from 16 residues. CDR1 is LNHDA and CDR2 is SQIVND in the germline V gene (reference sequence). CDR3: CASSPPRDRAPNEQFF. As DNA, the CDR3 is TGTGCCAGTAGTCCCCCACGGGACAGGGCACCCAATGAGCAGTTCTTC.

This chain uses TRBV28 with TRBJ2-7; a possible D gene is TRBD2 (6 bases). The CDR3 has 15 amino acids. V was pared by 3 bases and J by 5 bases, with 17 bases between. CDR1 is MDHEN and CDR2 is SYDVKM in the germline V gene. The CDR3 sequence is CASSLGRGATNEQYF. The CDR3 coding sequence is TGTGCCAGCAGTTTGGGACGCGGGGCCACTAACGAGCAGTACTTC.

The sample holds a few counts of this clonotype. CDR3 in DNA: TGTGCCAGCAGCCCCATCGGGACAACTAGCACAGATACGCAGTATTTT. It yields the protein CASSPIGTTSTDTQYF. V and J are TRBV2 and TRBJ2-3; maybe TRBD1 (6 bases). The CDR3 loop spans 16 amino acids. V was pared by 6 bases and J by 0 bases, with 16 bases between. Germline V CDR1 and CDR2: SNHLY, FYNNEI.

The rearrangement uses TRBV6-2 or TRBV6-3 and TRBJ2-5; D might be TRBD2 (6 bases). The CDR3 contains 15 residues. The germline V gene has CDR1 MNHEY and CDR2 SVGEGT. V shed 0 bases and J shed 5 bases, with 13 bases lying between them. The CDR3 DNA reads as TGTGCCAGCAGTTACTCGAAGGAGGGAAAGGAGACCCAGTACTTC. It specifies CASSYSKEGKETQYF.

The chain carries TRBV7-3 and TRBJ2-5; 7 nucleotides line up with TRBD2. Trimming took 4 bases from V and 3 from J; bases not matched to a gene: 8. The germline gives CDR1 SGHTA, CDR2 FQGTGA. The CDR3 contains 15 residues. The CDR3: CASSSSLRGEETQYF. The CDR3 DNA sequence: TGTGCCAGCAGCTCCTCCCTACGGGGGGAAGAGACCCAGTACTTC.

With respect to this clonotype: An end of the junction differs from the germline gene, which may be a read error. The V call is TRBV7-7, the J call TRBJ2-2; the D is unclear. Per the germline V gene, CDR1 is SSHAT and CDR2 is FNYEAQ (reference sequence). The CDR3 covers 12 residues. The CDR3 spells CASSPLPGELFF. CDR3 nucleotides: TGTGCTAGCAGCCCTTTACCCGGGGAGCTGTTTTTT.

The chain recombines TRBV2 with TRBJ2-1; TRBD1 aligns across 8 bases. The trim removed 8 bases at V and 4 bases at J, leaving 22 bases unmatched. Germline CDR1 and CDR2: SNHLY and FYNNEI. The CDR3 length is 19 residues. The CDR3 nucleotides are TGTGCCAGCCGAAATCCGGACAGGGCTACCCCAAATGGTTACAATGAGCAGTTCTTC. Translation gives CASRNPDRATPNGYNEQFF.

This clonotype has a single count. CDR3 bases: TGTGCCAGCAGCCAAACCGGCCCGACCGTACAGCAGTACTTC. Protein: CASSQTGPTVQQYF. The chain links TRBV7-3 to TRBJ2-7, with D unresolved. The CDR3 is 14 residues long. Germline loops: CDR1 SGHTA, CDR2 FQGTGA. V shed 5 bases and J shed 8 bases, with 19 bases lying between them.

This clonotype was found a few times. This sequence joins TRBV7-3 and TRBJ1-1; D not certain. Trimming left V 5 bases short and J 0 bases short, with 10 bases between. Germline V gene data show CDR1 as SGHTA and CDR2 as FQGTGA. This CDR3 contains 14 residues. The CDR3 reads CASSPSTLNTEAFF. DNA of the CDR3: TGTGCCAGCAGCCCATCAACACTGAACACTGAAGCTTTCTTT. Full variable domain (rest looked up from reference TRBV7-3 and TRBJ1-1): GAGVSQTPSNKVTEKGKYVELRCDPISGHTALYWYRQSLGQGPEFLIYFQGTGAADDSGLPNDRFFAVRPEGSVSTLKIQRTERGDSAVYLCASSPSTLNTEAFFGQGTRLTVV.

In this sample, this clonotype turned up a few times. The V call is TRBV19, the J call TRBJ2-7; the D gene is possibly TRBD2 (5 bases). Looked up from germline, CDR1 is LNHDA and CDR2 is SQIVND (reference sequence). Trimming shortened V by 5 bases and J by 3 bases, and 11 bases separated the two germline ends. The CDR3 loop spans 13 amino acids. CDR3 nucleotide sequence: TGTGCCAGTAGTGCGGGCCTTTACTACGAGCAGTACTTC. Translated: CASSAGLYYEQYF.

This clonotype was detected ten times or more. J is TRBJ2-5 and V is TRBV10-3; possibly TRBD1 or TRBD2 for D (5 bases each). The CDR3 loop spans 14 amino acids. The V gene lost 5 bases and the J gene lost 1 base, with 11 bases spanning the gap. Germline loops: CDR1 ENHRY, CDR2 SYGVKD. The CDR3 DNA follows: TGTGCCATCAGTAGCCGGGACGTCCAAGAGACCCAGTACTTC. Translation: CAISSRDVQETQYF.

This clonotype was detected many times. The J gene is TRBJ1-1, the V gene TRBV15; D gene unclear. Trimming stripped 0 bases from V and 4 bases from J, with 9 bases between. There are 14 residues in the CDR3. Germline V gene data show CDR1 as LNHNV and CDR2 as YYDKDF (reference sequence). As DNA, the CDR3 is TGTGCCACCAGCAGAGATCACGCAGGCACTGAAGCTTTCTTT. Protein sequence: CATSRDHAGTEAFF.

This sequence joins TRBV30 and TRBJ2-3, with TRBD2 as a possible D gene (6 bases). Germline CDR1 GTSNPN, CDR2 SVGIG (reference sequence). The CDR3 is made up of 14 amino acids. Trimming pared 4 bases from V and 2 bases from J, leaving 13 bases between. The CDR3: CAWKWDSLTDTQYF. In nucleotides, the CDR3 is TGTGCCTGGAAATGGGACTCTCTCACAGATACGCAGTATTTT.

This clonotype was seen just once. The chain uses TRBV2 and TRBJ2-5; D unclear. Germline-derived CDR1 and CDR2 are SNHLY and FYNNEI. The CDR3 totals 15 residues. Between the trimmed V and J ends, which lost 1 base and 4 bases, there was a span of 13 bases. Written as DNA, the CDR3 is TGTGCCAGCAGTGAAGAGCGAGTGTCGGGAGAGACCCAGTACTTC. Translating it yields CASSEERVSGETQYF.

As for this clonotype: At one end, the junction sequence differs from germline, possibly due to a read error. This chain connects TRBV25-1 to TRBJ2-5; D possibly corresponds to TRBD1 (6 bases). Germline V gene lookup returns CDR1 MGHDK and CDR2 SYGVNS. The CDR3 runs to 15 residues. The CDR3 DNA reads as TGTGCCAGTAGTGAGTGGGGGCATTACCAAGAGACCCAGTACTTC. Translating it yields CASSEWGHYQETQYF.

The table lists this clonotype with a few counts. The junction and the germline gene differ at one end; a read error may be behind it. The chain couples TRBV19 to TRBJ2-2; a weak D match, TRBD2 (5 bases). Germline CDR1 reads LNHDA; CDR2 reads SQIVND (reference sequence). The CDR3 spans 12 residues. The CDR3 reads CASSSGTGEPFF. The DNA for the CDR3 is TGTGCCAGTAGTTCGGGAACCGGGGAGCCGTTTTTT.